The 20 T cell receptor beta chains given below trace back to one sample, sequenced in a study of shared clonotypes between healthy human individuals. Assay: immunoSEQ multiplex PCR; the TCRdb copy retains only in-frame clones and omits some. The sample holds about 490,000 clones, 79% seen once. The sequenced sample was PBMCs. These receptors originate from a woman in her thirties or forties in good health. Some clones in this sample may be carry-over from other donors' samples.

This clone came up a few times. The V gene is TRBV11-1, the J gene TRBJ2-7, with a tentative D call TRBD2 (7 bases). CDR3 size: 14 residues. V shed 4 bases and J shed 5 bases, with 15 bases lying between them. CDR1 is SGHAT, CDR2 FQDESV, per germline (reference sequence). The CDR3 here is CASSSWGGHDEQYF. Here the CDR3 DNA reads TGTGCCAGCAGCTCGTGGGGGGGGCACGACGAGCAGTACTTC.

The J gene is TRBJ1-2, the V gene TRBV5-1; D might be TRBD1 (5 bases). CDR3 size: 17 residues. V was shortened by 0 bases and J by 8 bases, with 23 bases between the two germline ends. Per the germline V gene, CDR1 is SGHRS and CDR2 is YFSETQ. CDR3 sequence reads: CASSLGWVTDALGGYTF. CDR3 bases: TGCGCCAGCAGCTTGGGATGGGTGACAGACGCCCTGGGGGGCTACACCTTC.

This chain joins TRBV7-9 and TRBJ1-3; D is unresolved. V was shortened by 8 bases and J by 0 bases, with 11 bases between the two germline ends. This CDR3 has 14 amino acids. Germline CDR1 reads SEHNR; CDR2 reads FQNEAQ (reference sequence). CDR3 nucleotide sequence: TGTGCCAGCGGAGGACCAGTCTCTGGAAACACCATATATTTT. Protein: CASGGPVSGNTIYF.

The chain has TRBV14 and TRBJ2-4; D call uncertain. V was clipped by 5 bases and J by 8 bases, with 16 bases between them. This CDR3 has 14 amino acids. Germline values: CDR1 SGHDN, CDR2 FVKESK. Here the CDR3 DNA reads TGTGCCAGCAGCTTCCGGACCGGTAGGGACATTCAGTACTTC. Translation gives CASSFRTGRDIQYF.

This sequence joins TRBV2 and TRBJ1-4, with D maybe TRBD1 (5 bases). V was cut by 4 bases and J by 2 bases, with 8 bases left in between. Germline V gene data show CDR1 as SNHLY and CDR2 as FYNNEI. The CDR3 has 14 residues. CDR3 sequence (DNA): TGTGCCAGCAGTGCCCGGGACACTAATGAAAAACTGTTTTTT. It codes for CASSARDTNEKLFF.

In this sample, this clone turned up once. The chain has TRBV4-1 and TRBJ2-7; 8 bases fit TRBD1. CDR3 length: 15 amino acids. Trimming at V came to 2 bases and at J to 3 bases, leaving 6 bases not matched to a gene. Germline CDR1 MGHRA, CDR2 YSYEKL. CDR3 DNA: TGCGCCAGCAGCCAACGGACAGGGATCAGCTACGAGCAGTACTTC. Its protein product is CASSQRTGISYEQYF.

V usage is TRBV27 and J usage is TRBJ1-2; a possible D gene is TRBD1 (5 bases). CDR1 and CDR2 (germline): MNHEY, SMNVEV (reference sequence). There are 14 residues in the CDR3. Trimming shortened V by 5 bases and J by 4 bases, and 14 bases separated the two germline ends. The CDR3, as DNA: TGTGCCAGCAGTCCGGCGCACGGGACCTATGGCTACACCTTC. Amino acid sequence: CASSPAHGTYGYTF.

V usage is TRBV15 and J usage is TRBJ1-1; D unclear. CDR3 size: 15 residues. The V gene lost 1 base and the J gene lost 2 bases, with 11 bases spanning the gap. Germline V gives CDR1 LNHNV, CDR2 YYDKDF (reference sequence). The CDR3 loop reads CATSRGPSSNTEAFF. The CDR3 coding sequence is TGTGCCACCAGCAGAGGCCCGAGCAGTAACACTGAAGCTTTCTTT.

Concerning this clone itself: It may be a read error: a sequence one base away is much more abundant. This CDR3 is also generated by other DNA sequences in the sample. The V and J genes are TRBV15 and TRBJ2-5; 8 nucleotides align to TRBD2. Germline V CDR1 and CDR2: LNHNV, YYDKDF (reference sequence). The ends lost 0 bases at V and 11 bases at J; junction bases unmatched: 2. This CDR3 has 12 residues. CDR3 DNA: TGTGCCACCAGCAGAGACGGGACTAGTCAGTACTTC. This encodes CATSRDGTSQYF.

The CDR3 coding sequence is TGTGCCAGCAGTGGGACAGGGAGCTCCCCTGAGAAACTGTTTTTT. As protein: CASSGTGSSPEKLFF. The rearrangement joins TRBV28 to TRBJ1-4, with 9 bases aligning to TRBD1. The CDR3 consists of 15 residues. Germline V gene sequence: CDR1 MDHEN, CDR2 SYDVKM. J gave up 11 bases and V 5 bases, and 12 bases lay outside the gene matches.

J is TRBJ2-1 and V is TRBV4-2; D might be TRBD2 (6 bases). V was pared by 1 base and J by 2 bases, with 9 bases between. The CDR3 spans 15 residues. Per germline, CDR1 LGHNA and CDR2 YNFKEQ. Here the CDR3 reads CASSQAGVTYNEQFF. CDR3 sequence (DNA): TGTGCCAGCAGCCAAGCGGGGGTCACCTACAATGAGCAGTTCTTC.

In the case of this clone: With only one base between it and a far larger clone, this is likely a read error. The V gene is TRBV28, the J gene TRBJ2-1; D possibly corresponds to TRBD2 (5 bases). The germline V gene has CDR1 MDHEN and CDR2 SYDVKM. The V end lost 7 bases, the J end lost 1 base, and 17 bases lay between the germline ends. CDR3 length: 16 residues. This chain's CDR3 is CASNYPHGGSYNEQFF. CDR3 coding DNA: TGTGCCAGCAATTACCCTCACGGAGGTTCCTACAATGAGCAGTTCTTC.

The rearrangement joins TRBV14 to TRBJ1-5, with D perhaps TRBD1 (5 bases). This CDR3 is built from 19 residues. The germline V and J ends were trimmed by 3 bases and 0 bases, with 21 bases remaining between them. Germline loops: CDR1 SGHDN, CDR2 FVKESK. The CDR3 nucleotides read TGTGCCAGCAGCCAGCTCCCCGGGAGGGGCAATTATAGCAATCAGCCCCAGCATTTT. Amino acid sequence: CASSQLPGRGNYSNQPQHF.

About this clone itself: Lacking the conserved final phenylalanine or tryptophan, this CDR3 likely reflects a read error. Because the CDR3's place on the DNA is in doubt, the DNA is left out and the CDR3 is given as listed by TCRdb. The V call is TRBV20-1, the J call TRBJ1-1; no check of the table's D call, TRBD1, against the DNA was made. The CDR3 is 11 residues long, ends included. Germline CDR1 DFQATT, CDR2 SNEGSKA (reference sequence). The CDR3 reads CSATQDRDFYL.

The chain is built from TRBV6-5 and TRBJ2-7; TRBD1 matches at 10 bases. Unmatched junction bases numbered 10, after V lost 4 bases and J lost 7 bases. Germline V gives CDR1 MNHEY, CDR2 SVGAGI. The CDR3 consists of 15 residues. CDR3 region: CASSSYGQGGGEQYF. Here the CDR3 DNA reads TGTGCCAGCAGTTCTTATGGACAGGGGGGTGGAGAGCAGTACTTC.

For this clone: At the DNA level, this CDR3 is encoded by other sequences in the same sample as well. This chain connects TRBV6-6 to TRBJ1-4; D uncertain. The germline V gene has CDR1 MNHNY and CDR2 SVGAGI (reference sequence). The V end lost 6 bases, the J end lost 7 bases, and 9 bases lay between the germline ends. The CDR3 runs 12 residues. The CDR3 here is CASSPRGEKLFF. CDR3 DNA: TGTGCCAGCAGCCCTCGGGGTGAAAAACTGTTTTTT.

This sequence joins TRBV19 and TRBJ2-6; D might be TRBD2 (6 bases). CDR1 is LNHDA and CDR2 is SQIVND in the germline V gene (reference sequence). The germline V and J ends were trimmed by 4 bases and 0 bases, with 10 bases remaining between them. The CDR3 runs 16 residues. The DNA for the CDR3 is TGTGCCAGTAGTAAGCAGACTAGCTCTGGGGCCAACGTCCTGACTTTC. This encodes CASSKQTSSGANVLTF.

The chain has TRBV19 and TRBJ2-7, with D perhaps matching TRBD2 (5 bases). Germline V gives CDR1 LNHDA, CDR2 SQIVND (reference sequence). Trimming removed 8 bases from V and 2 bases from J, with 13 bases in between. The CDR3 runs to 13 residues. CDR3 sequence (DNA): TGTGCCAGTCCAGGAGGACCTCCCTACGAGCAGTACTTC. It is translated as CASPGGPPYEQYF.

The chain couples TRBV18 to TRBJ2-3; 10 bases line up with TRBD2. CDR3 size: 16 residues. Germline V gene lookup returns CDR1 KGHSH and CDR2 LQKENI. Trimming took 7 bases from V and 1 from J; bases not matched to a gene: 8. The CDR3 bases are TGTGCCAGCTTGTTGCTTAGCGGGAGGCGCACAGATACGCAGTATTTT. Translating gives CASLLLSGRRTDTQYF.

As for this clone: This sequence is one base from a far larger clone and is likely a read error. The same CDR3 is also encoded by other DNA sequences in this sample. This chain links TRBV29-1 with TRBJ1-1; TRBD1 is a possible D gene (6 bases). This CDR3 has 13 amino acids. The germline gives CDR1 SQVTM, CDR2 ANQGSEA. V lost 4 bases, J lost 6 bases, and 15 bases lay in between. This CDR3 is CSVVRTEGSEAFF. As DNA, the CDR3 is TGCAGCGTTGTTAGGACAGAGGGTTCTGAAGCTTTCTTT.